This T cell receptor (beta chain) was retrieved from a study of T cells in localized non-small cell lung cancer. Findings of the study overall: Analysis by sequencing included only one tumor region, so heterogeneity remains possible. Overall survival was longer when the density of T cells in the blood was higher. T cell clonality was highest in uninvolved adjacent lung, above tumor. Paired adjacent lung recovered a median approximately 62 of the top 100 tumor clones.

Worth noting for this clone: Its specificity is not known.

TCRdb's copy holds only in-frame clones and misses some; the assay was immunoSEQ multiplex PCR. Of almost 40,000 clones in the sample, roughly 90% were seen once. The sequencing here drew on peripheral blood mononuclear cells, taken before any cancer treatment. This receptor was obtained from a male donor aged 60 or older with stage II lung adenocarcinoma.

The CDR3 here is CASSLRQGLTDSYTF. As DNA, the CDR3 is TGTGCCAGCAGCCTGAGACAGGGACTCACTGACAGCTACACCTTC. The chain links TRBV7-9 to TRBJ1-2; 7 bases line up with TRBD1. J lost 9 bases, V lost 5 bases, and 15 bases had no gene match. The CDR3 covers 15 residues. CDR1 is SEHNR and CDR2 is FQNEAQ in the germline V gene (reference sequence).